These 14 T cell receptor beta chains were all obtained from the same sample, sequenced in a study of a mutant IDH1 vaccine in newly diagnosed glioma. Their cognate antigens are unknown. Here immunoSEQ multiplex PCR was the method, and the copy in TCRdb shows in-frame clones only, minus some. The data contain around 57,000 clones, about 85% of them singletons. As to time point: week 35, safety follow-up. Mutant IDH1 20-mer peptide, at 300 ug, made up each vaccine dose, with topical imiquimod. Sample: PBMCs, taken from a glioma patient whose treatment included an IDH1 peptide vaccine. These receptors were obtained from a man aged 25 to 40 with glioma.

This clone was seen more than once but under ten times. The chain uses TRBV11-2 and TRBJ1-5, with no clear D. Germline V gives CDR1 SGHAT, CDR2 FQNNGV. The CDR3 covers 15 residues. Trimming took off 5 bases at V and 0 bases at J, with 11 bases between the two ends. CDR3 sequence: CASSQSGNSNQPQHF. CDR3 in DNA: TGTGCCAGCAGCCAAAGCGGTAATAGCAATCAGCCCCAGCATTTT.

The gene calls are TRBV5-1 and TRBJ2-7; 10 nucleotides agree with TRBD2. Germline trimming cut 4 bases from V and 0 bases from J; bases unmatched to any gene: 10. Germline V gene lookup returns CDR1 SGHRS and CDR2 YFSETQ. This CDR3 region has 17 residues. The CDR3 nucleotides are TGCGCCAGCAGCCCCGGCCCCGGGACTAGCGTCTCCTACGAGCAGTACTTC. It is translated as CASSPGPGTSVSYEQYF. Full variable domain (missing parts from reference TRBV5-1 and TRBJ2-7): KAGVTQTPRYLIKTRGQQVTLSCSPISGHRSVSWYQQTPGQGLQFLFEYFSETQRNKGNFPGRFSGRQFSNSRSEMNVSTLELGDSALYLCASSPGPGTSVSYEQYFGPGTRLTVT.

The CDR3 DNA reads as TGCGCCAGCAGCTGGACAGGGGGCAATCAGCCCCAGCATTTT. It specifies CASSWTGGNQPQHF. The rearrangement joins TRBV5-1 to TRBJ1-5; TRBD1 matches 9 bases. Germline-derived CDR1 and CDR2 are SGHRS and YFSETQ. The V segment lost 3 bases and the J segment 2 bases; nucleotides outside the gene matches: 0. This CDR3 has 14 amino acids.

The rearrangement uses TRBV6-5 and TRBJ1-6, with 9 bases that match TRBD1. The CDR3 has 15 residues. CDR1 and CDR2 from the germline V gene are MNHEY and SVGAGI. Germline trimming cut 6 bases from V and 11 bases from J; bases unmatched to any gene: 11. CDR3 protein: CASSRDRESVTPLHF. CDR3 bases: TGTGCCAGCAGCCGGGACAGGGAATCAGTGACACCCCTCCACTTT.

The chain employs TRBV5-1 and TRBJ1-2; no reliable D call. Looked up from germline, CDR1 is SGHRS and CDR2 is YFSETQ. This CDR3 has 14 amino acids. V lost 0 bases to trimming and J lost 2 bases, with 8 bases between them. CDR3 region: CASSLERGNYGYTF. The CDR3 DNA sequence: TGCGCCAGCAGCTTGGAGCGGGGAAACTATGGCTACACCTTC. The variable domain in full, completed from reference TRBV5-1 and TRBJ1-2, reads KAGVTQTPRYLIKTRGQQVTLSCSPISGHRSVSWYQQTPGQGLQFLFEYFSETQRNKGNFPGRFSGRQFSNSRSEMNVSTLELGDSALYLCASSLERGNYGYTFGSGTRLTVV.

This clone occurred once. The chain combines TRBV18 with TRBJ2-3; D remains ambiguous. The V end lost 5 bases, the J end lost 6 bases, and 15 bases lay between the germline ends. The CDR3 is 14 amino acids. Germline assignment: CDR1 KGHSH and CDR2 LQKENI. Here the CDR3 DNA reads TGTGCCAGCTCAGCAACCTCAAGAGCGGATACGCAGTATTTT. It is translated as CASSATSRADTQYF.

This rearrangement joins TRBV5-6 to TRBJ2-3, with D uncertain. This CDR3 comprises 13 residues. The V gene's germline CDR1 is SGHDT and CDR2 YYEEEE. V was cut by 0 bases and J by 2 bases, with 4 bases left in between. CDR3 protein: CASSLGTTDTQYF. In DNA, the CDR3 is TGTGCCAGCAGCTTGGGGACCACAGATACGCAGTATTTT. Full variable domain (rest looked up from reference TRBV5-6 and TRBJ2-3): DAGVTQSPTHLIKTRGQQVTLRCSPKSGHDTVSWYQQALGQGPQFIFQYYEEEERQRGNFPDRFSGHQFPNYSSELNVNALLLGDSALYLCASSLGTTDTQYFGPGTRLTVL.

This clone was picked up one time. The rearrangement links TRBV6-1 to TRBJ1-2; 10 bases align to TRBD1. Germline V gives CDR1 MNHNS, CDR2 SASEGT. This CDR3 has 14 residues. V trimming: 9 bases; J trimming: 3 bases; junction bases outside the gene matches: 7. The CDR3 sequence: CASFDRGLYYGYTF. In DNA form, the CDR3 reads TGTGCCAGTTTTGACAGGGGGCTGTACTATGGCTACACCTTC.

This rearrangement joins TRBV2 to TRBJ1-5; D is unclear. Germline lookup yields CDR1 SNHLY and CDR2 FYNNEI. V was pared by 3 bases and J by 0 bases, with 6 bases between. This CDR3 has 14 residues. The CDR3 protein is CASSEGTSNQPQHF. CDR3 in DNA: TGTGCCAGCAGTGAGGGCACTAGCAATCAGCCCCAGCATTTT. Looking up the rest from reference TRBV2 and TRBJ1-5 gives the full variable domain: EPEVTQTPSHQVTQMGQEVILRCVPISNHLYFYWYRQILGQKVEFLVSFYNNEISEKSEIFDDQFSVERPDGSNFTLKIRSTKLEDSAMYFCASSEGTSNQPQHFGDGTRLSIL.

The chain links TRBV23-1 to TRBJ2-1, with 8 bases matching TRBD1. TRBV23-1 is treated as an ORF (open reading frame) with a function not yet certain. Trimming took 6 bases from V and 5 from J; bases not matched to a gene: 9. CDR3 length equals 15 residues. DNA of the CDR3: TGCGCCAGCAGGGCCCCCGGACAGGGTGACAATGAGCAGTTCTTC. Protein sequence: CASRAPGQGDNEQFF.

The chain's CDR3 is CASSLGLAGVSSYNEQFF. CDR3 DNA: TGTGCCAGCAGCCTGGGACTAGCGGGGGTGAGCTCCTACAATGAGCAGTTCTTC. The chain has TRBV7-6 and TRBJ2-1, with TRBD2 matching 14 bases. The CDR3 runs 18 residues. J lost 0 bases, V lost 5 bases, and 6 bases had no gene match. Per the germline V gene, CDR1 is SGHVS and CDR2 is FNYEAQ.

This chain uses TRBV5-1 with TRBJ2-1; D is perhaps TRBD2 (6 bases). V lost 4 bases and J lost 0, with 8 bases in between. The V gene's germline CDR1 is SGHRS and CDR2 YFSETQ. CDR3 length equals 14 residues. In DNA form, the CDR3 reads TGCGCCAGCAGCGGCGGGAACTCCTACAATGAGCAGTTCTTC. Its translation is CASSGGNSYNEQFF.

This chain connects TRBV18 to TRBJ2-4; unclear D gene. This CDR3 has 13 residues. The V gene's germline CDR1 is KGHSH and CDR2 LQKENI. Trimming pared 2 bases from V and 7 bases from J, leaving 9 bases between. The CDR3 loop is CASSPAGANIQYF. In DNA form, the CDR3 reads TGTGCCAGCTCACCAGCAGGAGCTAACATTCAGTACTTC.

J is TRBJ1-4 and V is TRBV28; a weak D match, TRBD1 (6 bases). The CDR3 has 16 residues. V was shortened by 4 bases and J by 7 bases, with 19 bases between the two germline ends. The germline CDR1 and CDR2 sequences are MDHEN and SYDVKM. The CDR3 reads CASSSIPGVASEKLFF. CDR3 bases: TGTGCCAGCAGTTCCATTCCAGGGGTGGCAAGTGAAAAACTGTTTTTT.